This TCR beta chain was sequenced for a study of cytomegalovirus exposure and HLA in healthy donors. To note about this clone: Its antigen is undetermined.

The PCR contained 60 Vbeta and 13 Jbeta primers. TCRdb keeps only in-frame clones here, not all; method: immunoSEQ multiplex PCR. The listing records about 52,000 clones. Study-wide results and caveats: As confirmed in vitro, a few CMV-associated chains were specific for CMV antigens. Reports credit the classifier with highly specific, highly sensitive diagnosis of cytomegalovirus status.

The trim removed 5 bases at V and 9 bases at J, leaving 13 bases unmatched. CDR3 length equals 15 residues. The germline gives CDR1 SGHAT, CDR2 FQNNGV. Sequenced material: PBMCs. The TCR comes from a woman between 45 and 60 years old in good health and CMV-seropositive. The chain is built from TRBV11-2 and TRBJ2-5, with TRBD2 matching 9 bases. CDR3: CASSPVTSGPSPQYF. DNA of the CDR3: TGTGCCAGCAGCCCCGTCACTAGCGGGCCTTCGCCCCAGTACTTC. The variable domain in full, completed from reference TRBV11-2 and TRBJ2-5, reads EAGVAQSPRYKIIEKRQSVAFWCNPISGHATLYWYQQILGQGPKLLIQFQNNGVVDDSQLPKDRFSAERLKGVDSTLKIQPAKLEDSAVYLCASSPVTSGPSPQYFGPGTRLLVL.